This T cell receptor beta chain came from a study of vaccination effects on CD4 cells after COVID-19. The protocol was immunoSEQ multiplex PCR, while the TCRdb copy is restricted to in-frame clones and leaves out a portion. The sample contains tens of thousands of clones, more than 65% of which appear only once. General study findings and limits: Marked clonal contraction of both clone types appeared late after vaccination. New vaccine-induced clones dominated post-vaccine spike-reactive clones in convalescents.

Sequencing followed a ViraFEST assay step that expanded antigen-specific CD4+ T cells with viral peptide pools. Culturing for roughly 10 days preceded CD4+ T cell isolation. The person was diagnosed with PCR-confirmed SARS-CoV-2 infection between March and December 2020. Per germline, CDR1 SNHLY and CDR2 FYNNEI. CDR3 length: 14 residues. Regarding this clone: What it recognizes is unknown. The junction departs from germline at one end; a sequencing error may be responsible.

The TCR comes from a human donor who had a prior SARS-CoV-2 infection. The sequencing here drew on CD4+ T cells from PBMCs cultured with HIV peptides, taken before COVID-19 vaccination. Documented subset: HIV-1 Nef peptide pool negative control/reference culture. The V call is TRBV2, the J call TRBJ2-5; TRBD2 matches 7 bases. The CDR3: CASTPERGPGTVNF. DNA of the CDR3: TGTGCCAGCACCCCCGAGCGGGGCCCGGGGACGGTGAACTTC. The full variable domain, in which reference TRBV2 and TRBJ2-5 provide the parts outside the CDR3, is EPEVTQTPSHQVTQMGQEVILRCVPISNHLYFYWYRQILGQKVEFLVSFYNNEISEKSEIFDDQFSVERPDGSNFTLKIRSTKLEDSAMYFCASTPERGPGTVNFGPGTRLLVL.